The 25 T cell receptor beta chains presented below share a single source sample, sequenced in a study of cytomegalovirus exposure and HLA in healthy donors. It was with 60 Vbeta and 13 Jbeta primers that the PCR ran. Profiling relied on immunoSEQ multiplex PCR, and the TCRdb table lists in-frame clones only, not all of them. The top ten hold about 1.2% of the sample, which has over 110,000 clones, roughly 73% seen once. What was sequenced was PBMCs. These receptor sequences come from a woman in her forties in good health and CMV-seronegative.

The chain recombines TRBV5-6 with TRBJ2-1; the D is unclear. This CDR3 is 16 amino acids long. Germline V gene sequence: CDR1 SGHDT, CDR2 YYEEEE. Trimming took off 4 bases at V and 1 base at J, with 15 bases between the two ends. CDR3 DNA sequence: TGTGCCAGCAGCGGCACTACCAGTGTATCCTACAATGAGCAGTTCTTC. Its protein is CASSGTTSVSYNEQFF. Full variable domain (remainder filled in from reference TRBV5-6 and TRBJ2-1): DAGVTQSPTHLIKTRGQQVTLRCSPKSGHDTVSWYQQALGQGPQFIFQYYEEEERQRGNFPDRFSGHQFPNYSSELNVNALLLGDSALYLCASSGTTSVSYNEQFFGPGTRLTVL.

The CDR3: CASRAGTGYGYTF. CDR3 sequence (DNA): TGTGCCAGCAGAGCGGGAACAGGATATGGCTACACCTTC. V is TRBV5-8 and J is TRBJ1-2; D is possibly TRBD1 (5 bases). The germline gives CDR1 SGHTS, CDR2 YDEGEE. V was trimmed by 5 bases and J by 5 bases, leaving 13 bases between them. This CDR3 has 13 amino acids.

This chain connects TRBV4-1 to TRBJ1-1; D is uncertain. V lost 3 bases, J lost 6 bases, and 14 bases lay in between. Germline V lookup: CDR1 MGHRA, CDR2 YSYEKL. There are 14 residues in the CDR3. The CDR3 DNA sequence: TGCGCCAGCAGCCAGCCCCTTAGTTTGGCTGAAGCTTTCTTT. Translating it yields CASSQPLSLAEAFF.

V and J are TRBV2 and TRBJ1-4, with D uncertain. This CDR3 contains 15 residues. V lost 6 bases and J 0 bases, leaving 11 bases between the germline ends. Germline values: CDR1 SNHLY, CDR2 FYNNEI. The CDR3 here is CASRRSLATNEKLFF. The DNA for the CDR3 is TGTGCCAGCAGGCGGTCCCTCGCAACTAATGAAAAACTGTTTTTT.

CDR3 amino acids: CASSQERAGPSSYEQYF. CDR3 coding DNA: TGCGCCAGCAGCCAAGAAAGGGCGGGGCCTAGCTCCTACGAGCAGTACTTC. The rearrangement joins TRBV4-1 to TRBJ2-7, with D perhaps TRBD2 (6 bases). V was clipped by 0 bases and J by 0 bases, with 15 bases between them. CDR3 length: 17 residues. The V gene's germline CDR1 is MGHRA and CDR2 YSYEKL.

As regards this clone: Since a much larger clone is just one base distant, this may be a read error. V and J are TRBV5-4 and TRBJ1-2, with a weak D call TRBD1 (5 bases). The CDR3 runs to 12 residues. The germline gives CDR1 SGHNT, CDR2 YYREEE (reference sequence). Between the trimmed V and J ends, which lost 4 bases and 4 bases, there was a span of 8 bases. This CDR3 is CASSPDSYGYTF. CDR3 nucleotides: TGTGCCAGCAGCCCAGACAGCTATGGCTACACCTTC.

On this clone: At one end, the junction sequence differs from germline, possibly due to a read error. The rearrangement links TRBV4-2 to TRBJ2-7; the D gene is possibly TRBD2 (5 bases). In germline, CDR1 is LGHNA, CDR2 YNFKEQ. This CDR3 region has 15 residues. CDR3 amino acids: CASSQGSSGSYGQYF. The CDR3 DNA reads TGTGCCAGCAGCCAAGGATCAAGCGGCTCCTACGGGCAGTACTTC.

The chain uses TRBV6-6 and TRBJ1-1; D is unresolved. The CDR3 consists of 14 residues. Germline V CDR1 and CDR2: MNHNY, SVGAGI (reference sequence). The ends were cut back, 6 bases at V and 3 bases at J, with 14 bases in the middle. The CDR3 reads CASRLVPPDTEAFF. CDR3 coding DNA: TGTGCCAGCAGATTAGTACCCCCGGACACTGAAGCTTTCTTT.

CDR3 amino acids: CASSPYDRWQETQYF. CDR3 bases: TGTGCCAGCAGCCCATACGACAGGTGGCAAGAGACCCAGTACTTC. The chain combines TRBV9 with TRBJ2-5, with D possibly matching TRBD1 (6 bases). V shed 4 bases and J shed 2 bases, with 15 bases lying between them. Germline V gives CDR1 SGDLS, CDR2 YYNGEE. This CDR3 is built from 15 residues.

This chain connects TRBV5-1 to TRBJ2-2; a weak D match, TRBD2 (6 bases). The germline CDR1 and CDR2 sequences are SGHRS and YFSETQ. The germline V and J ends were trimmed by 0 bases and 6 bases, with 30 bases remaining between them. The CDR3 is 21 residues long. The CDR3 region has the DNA TGCGCCAGCAGCTTGGCTGATTCCCACGTGGTGGGGGGAAGGGGAGCCGGGGAGCTGTTTTTT. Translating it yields CASSLADSHVVGGRGAGELFF. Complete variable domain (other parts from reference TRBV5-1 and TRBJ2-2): KAGVTQTPRYLIKTRGQQVTLSCSPISGHRSVSWYQQTPGQGLQFLFEYFSETQRNKGNFPGRFSGRQFSNSRSEMNVSTLELGDSALYLCASSLADSHVVGGRGAGELFFGEGSRLTVL.

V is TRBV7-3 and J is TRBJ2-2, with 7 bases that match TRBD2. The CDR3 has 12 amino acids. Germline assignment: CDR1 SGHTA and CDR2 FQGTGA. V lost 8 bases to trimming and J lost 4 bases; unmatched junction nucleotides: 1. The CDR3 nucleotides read TGTGCCAGCGGGACTACCACCGGGGAGCTGTTTTTT. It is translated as CASGTTTGELFF.

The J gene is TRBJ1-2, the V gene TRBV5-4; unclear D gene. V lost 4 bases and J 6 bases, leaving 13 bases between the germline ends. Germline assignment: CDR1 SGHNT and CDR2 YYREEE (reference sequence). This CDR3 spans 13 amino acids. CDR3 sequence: CASSRSLENGYTF. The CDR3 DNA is TGTGCCAGCAGCCGGAGCTTAGAGAATGGCTACACCTTC.

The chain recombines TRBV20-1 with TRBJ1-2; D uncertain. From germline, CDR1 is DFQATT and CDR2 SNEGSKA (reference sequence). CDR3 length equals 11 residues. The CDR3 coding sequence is TGCAGAGCCAGTTCTCCGGGTGGCTACACCTTC. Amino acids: CRASSPGGYTF.

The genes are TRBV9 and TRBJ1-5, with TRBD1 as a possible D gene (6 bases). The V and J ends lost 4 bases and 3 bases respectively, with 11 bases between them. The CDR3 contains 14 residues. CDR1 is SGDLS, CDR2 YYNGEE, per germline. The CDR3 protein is CASSPGQLNQPQHF. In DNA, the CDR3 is TGTGCCAGCAGCCCTGGACAGCTCAATCAGCCCCAGCATTTT.

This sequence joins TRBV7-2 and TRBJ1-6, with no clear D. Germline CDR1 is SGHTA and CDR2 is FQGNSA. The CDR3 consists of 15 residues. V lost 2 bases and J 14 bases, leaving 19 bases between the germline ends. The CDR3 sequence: CASSLHEGVEASLHF. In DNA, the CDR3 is TGTGCCAGCAGCTTACATGAGGGCGTGGAGGCATCCCTCCACTTT.

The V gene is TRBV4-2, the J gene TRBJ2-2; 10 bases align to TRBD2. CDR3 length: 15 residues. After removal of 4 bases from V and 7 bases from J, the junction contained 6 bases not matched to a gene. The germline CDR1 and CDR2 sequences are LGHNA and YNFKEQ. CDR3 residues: CASSPQRGGSGELFF. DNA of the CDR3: TGTGCCAGCAGCCCTCAGCGGGGGGGGAGCGGGGAGCTGTTTTTT.

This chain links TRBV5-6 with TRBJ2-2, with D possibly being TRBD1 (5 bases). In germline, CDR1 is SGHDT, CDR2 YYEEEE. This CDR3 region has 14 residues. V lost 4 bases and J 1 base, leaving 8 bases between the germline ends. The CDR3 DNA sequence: TGTGCCAGCAGCACGGACATGAACACCGGGGAGCTGTTTTTT. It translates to CASSTDMNTGELFF.

CDR3 region: CASSSPAKLWGYTF. The CDR3 DNA is TGTGCCAGCAGCTCCCCCGCTAAACTATGGGGCTACACCTTC. The chain has TRBV5-6 and TRBJ1-2; D gene uncertain. This CDR3 comprises 14 residues. CDR1 is SGHDT and CDR2 is YYEEEE in the germline V gene. Between the trimmed V and J ends, which lost 3 bases and 8 bases, there was a span of 17 bases.

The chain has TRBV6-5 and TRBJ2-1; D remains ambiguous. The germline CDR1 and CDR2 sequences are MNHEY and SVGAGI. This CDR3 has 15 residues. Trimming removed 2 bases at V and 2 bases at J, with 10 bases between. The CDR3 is CASSYDVGPYNEQFF. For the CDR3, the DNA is TGTGCCAGCAGTTACGATGTCGGTCCCTACAATGAGCAGTTCTTC.

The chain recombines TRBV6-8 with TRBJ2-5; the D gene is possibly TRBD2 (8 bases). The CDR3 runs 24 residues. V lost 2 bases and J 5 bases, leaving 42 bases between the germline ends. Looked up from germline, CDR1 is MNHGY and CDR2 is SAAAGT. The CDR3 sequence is CASSYLGGEGQRVDTDPNTETQYF. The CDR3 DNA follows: TGTGCCAGCAGTTACCTCGGGGGGGAGGGACAGAGGGTTGACACCGACCCAAACACCGAGACCCAGTACTTC.

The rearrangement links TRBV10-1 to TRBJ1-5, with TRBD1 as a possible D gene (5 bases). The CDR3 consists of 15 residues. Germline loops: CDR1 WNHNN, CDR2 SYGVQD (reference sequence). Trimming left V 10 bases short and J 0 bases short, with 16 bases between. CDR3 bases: TGCGCCAACGCGACAGACCTCTATAGCAATCAGCCCCAGCATTTT. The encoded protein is CANATDLYSNQPQHF.

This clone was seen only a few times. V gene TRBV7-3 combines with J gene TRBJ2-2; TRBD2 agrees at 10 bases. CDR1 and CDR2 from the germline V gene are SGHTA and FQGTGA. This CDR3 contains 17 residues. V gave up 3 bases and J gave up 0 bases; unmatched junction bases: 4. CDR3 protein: CASSLPSGGSNTGELFF. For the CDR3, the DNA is TGTGCCAGCAGCTTGCCTAGCGGGGGCTCGAACACCGGGGAGCTGTTTTTT.

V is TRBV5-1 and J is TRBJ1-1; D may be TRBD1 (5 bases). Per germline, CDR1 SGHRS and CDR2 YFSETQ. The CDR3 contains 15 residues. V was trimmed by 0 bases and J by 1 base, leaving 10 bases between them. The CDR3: CASSLGWGKNTEAFF. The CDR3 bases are TGCGCCAGCAGCTTGGGATGGGGCAAGAACACTGAAGCTTTCTTT.

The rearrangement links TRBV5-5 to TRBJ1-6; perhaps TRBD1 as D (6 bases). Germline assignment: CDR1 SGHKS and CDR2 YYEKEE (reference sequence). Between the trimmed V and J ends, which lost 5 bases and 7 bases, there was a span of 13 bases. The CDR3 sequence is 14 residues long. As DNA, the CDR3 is TGTGCCAGCAGGGAACAGGGTGAGAATTCACCCCTCCACTTT. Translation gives CASREQGENSPLHF.

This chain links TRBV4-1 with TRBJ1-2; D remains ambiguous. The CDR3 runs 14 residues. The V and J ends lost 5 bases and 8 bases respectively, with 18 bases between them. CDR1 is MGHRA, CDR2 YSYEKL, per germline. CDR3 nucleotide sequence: TGCGCCAGCAGCGGAGCTACATACGGCCGCGGCTACACCTTC. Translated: CASSGATYGRGYTF.